The sequence of this TCR beta chain was determined in a study of blood T cell repertoires in COVID-19. At the level of the study: Samples taken during acute and convalescent COVID-19 were collected in the United States, Italy and Spain. In each case, the material was cDNA or gDNA derived from T cells, B-cell-depleted T cells, or PBMCs.

Trimming took 0 bases from V and 6 from J; bases not matched to a gene: 1. Germline V gene data show CDR1 as MGHRA and CDR2 as YSYEKL. The CDR3 sequence is 15 residues long. In the source study's methods: Reference gene primer amplification in the assay estimated nucleated cell counts. Assay used: immunoSEQ multiplex PCR; TCRdb lists only in-frame clones, some missing. The DNA gave D and trimming, while V, J and clone size come from that table. The profile shows 300,000 or so clones, approximately 89% of them singletons. The sequence was obtained from a young woman who had recovered from COVID-19. The specimen was peripheral blood. J is TRBJ1-6 and V is TRBV4-1; 8 bases match TRBD1. The CDR3 spells CASSQDDRGNSPLHF. The CDR3 DNA follows: TGCGCCAGCAGCCAAGATGACAGGGGTAATTCACCCCTCCACTTT.